What follows are 27 T cell receptor beta chains derived from one specimen sequenced in a study of cytomegalovirus exposure and HLA in healthy donors. The PCR had 60 Vbeta and 13 Jbeta primers. Repertoires were generated with immunoSEQ multiplex PCR, while TCRdb's copy carries only in-frame clones and drops some. The table shows about 190,000 clones, with approximately 81% occurring only once. Specimen: PBMCs. These receptors were collected from a boy aged 2 to 10 in good health and CMV-seronegative.

This rearrangement joins TRBV2 to TRBJ2-6, with 10 bases aligning to TRBD1. Trimming at V came to 4 bases and at J to 0 bases, leaving 0 bases not matched to a gene. Germline V gene lookup returns CDR1 SNHLY and CDR2 FYNNEI. The CDR3 is made up of 16 amino acids. CDR3 in DNA: TGTGCCAGCAGTGGGGACAGGGGCTCTGGGGCCAACGTCCTGACTTTC. This encodes CASSGDRGSGANVLTF. Supplemented by reference TRBV2 and TRBJ2-6, the full variable domain reads EPEVTQTPSHQVTQMGQEVILRCVPISNHLYFYWYRQILGQKVEFLVSFYNNEISEKSEIFDDQFSVERPDGSNFTLKIRSTKLEDSAMYFCASSGDRGSGANVLTFGAGSRLTVL.

The V gene is TRBV7-2, the J gene TRBJ2-1; no clear D. V was pared by 5 bases and J by 8 bases, with 10 bases between. The CDR3 has 12 residues. Germline values: CDR1 SGHTA, CDR2 FQGNSA. The chain's CDR3 is CASSRSRHEQFF. The CDR3 DNA follows: TGTGCCAGCAGCCGTTCTAGGCATGAGCAGTTCTTC.

The V gene is TRBV7-3, the J gene TRBJ1-2; D not certain. Germline lookup yields CDR1 SGHTA and CDR2 FQGTGA. Trimming cost V 0 bases and J 8 bases, with 25 bases left between them. The CDR3 has 18 amino acids. The CDR3 protein is CASSLTQETSPETRGYTF. The CDR3 DNA sequence: TGTGCCAGCAGCTTAACCCAAGAAACAAGCCCCGAGACTAGGGGCTACACCTTC. Looking up the rest from reference TRBV7-3 and TRBJ1-2 gives the full variable domain: GAGVSQTPSNKVTEKGKYVELRCDPISGHTALYWYRQSLGQGPEFLIYFQGTGAADDSGLPNDRFFAVRPEGSVSTLKIQRTERGDSAVYLCASSLTQETSPETRGYTFGSGTRLTVV.

The chain links TRBV5-1 to TRBJ2-5; 8 bases align to TRBD2. The J segment lost 1 base and the V segment lost 4 bases, leaving 6 bases of the junction unmatched. The CDR3 runs 15 residues. Germline values: CDR1 SGHRS, CDR2 YFSETQ. CDR3 protein: CASSPQRGPQETQYF. The CDR3 bases are TGCGCCAGCAGCCCTCAGCGGGGGCCCCAAGAGACCCAGTACTTC.

The chain uses TRBV18 and TRBJ1-6; 7 nucleotides line up with TRBD1. V lost 2 bases, J lost 10 bases, and 5 bases stayed unmatched. CDR3 length: 14 amino acids. The V gene's germline CDR1 is KGHSH and CDR2 LQKENI. Here the CDR3 reads CASSPDRARSPLHF. The CDR3 DNA follows: TGTGCCAGCTCACCAGACAGGGCGAGGTCACCCCTCCACTTT.

The chain joins TRBV2 to TRBJ2-7; possible D gene TRBD2, 5 bases. V was pared by 4 bases and J by 3 bases, with 7 bases between. The CDR3 length is 12 residues. Per the germline V gene, CDR1 is SNHLY and CDR2 is FYNNEI. For the CDR3, the DNA is TGTGCCAGCAGTGTAGGGAGCTACGAGCAGTACTTC. Translated: CASSVGSYEQYF.

Only one count was recorded for this clone. The chain links TRBV10-3 to TRBJ1-5; D is possibly TRBD1 (6 bases). Germline V gene sequence: CDR1 ENHRY, CDR2 SYGVKD. The V gene lost 0 bases and the J gene lost 0 bases, with 12 bases spanning the gap. CDR3 length: 17 amino acids. The CDR3, as DNA: TGTGCCATCAGTGAGTCGAAGGGCAGGGGTAGCAATCAGCCCCAGCATTTT. Residues: CAISESKGRGSNQPQHF.

The chain combines TRBV4-1 with TRBJ2-5; 7 nucleotides align to TRBD2. V shed 0 bases, J shed 0 bases, and the junction held 13 bases outside the gene matches. The germline V gene encodes CDR1 MGHRA and CDR2 YSYEKL. The CDR3 contains 19 residues. The CDR3 DNA sequence: TGCGCCAGCAGCCAAGATTCGGGAGGTGTCGGGGAGTACCAAGAGACCCAGTACTTC. Amino acid sequence: CASSQDSGGVGEYQETQYF.

This clone occurred a few times. V and J are TRBV5-8 and TRBJ1-1; D ambiguous. From germline, CDR1 is SGHTS and CDR2 YDEGEE. Between the trimmed V and J ends, which lost 5 bases and 5 bases, there was a span of 22 bases. The CDR3 is 16 amino acids. CDR3 sequence (DNA): TGTGCCAGCAGACCACCCGAGGGTTCGGTGGGTACTGAAGCTTTCTTT. This gives the protein CASRPPEGSVGTEAFF.

The rearrangement links TRBV30 to TRBJ1-4, with D hard to call. Per germline, CDR1 GTSNPN and CDR2 SVGIG (reference sequence). CDR3 length: 15 residues. The V end was cut by 3 bases, the J end by 1 base, with 12 bases between. The CDR3 DNA reads as TGTGCCTGGAGCCAATACTCGAGAACTAATGAAAAACTGTTTTTT. It codes for CAWSQYSRTNEKLFF.

The V and J genes are TRBV11-2 and TRBJ2-1, with D perhaps TRBD2 (6 bases). This CDR3 region has 15 residues. V was shortened by 0 bases and J by 7 bases, with 13 bases between the two germline ends. CDR1 is SGHAT, CDR2 FQNNGV, per germline. This chain's CDR3 is CASSLEGGGQNEQFF. CDR3 sequence (DNA): TGTGCCAGCAGCTTAGAGGGAGGCGGGCAGAATGAGCAGTTCTTC. The full variable domain, in which reference TRBV11-2 and TRBJ2-1 provide the parts outside the CDR3, is EAGVAQSPRYKIIEKRQSVAFWCNPISGHATLYWYQQILGQGPKLLIQFQNNGVVDDSQLPKDRFSAERLKGVDSTLKIQPAKLEDSAVYLCASSLEGGGQNEQFFGPGTRLTVL.

The rearrangement joins TRBV5-1 to TRBJ2-7; 8 nucleotides agree with TRBD1. Trimming removed 0 bases from V and 2 bases from J; junction bases left unmatched: 4. The CDR3 contains 15 residues. Looked up from germline, CDR1 is SGHRS and CDR2 is YFSETQ. Written as DNA, the CDR3 is TGCGCCAGCAGCTTGGAAGGGACAGGAGCCTACGAGCAGTACTTC. This translates into CASSLEGTGAYEQYF.

V and J are TRBV6-1 and TRBJ2-7, with TRBD1 matching over 9 bases. Germline lookup yields CDR1 MNHNS and CDR2 SASEGT. The CDR3 has 14 residues. The J segment lost 4 bases and the V segment lost 8 bases, leaving 9 bases of the junction unmatched. CDR3 residues: CASGAPGQGYEQYV. The CDR3 DNA sequence: TGTGCCAGCGGAGCTCCGGGACAGGGTTACGAGCAGTACGTC.

The chain uses TRBV18 and TRBJ1-4; tentative D call: TRBD1 (5 bases). The CDR3 runs to 16 residues. Germline V gene lookup returns CDR1 KGHSH and CDR2 LQKENI. The V and J ends lost 2 bases and 5 bases respectively, with 15 bases between them. Written as DNA, the CDR3 is TGTGCCAGCTCACCAATGGCAGGGATGGGGAATGAAAAACTGTTTTTT. Translation gives CASSPMAGMGNEKLFF.

The V call is TRBV10-2, the J call TRBJ2-1, with D maybe TRBD1 (6 bases). Germline CDR1 reads WSHSY; CDR2 reads SAAADI. V was shortened by 8 bases and J by 9 bases, with 17 bases between the two germline ends. CDR3 size: 13 residues. As DNA, the CDR3 is TGCGCCAGCCGTAACGAAGGGGGTTGTGAGCAGTTCTTC. Amino acid sequence: CASRNEGGCEQFF.

The chain couples TRBV9 to TRBJ1-2; 9 nucleotides match TRBD1. Germline assignment: CDR1 SGDLS and CDR2 YYNGEE. The junction had 6 bases not matched to a gene; V was cut back by 4 bases and J by 8 bases. This CDR3 is 13 amino acids long. Here the CDR3 reads CASSTDRGGGYTF. As DNA, the CDR3 is TGTGCCAGCAGCACGGACAGGGGAGGCGGCTACACCTTC. The full variable domain, in which reference TRBV9 and TRBJ1-2 provide the parts outside the CDR3, is DSGVTQTPKHLITATGQRVTLRCSPRSGDLSVYWYQQSLDQGLQFLIQYYNGEERAKGNILERFSAQQFPDLHSELNLSSLELGDSALYFCASSTDRGGGYTFGSGTRLTVV.

This chain uses TRBV5-1 with TRBJ2-1, with TRBD2 identical over 9 bases. J was trimmed by 7 bases and V by 0 bases; bases with no gene match: 11. The germline V gene encodes CDR1 SGHRS and CDR2 YFSETQ. This CDR3 is 17 amino acids long. The DNA for the CDR3 is TGCGCCAGCAGCTTGGAGGCTAGCGGGATCCGACAGAATGAGCAGTTCTTC. Translating gives CASSLEASGIRQNEQFF.

This chain links TRBV18 with TRBJ1-1, with D perhaps matching TRBD1 (5 bases). V was shortened by 1 base and J by 3 bases, with 15 bases between the two germline ends. This CDR3 has 16 residues. Germline CDR1 KGHSH, CDR2 LQKENI. CDR3 sequence reads: CASSPLGRARDTEAFF. DNA of the CDR3: TGTGCCAGCTCACCACTAGGCAGGGCCCGGGACACTGAAGCTTTCTTT.

The J gene is TRBJ1-4, the V gene TRBV15; D call uncertain. The CDR3 is made up of 12 amino acids. Germline V gives CDR1 LNHNV, CDR2 YYDKDF (reference sequence). V was clipped by 1 base and J by 8 bases, with 5 bases between them. CDR3 protein: CATSRGPEKLFF. The CDR3 DNA follows: TGTGCCACCAGCAGAGGGCCCGAAAAACTGTTTTTT.

The genes are TRBV2 and TRBJ2-2; TRBD1 matches at 8 bases. CDR1 and CDR2 (germline): SNHLY, FYNNEI. The CDR3 contains 15 residues. Germline trimming cut 8 bases from V and 5 bases from J; bases unmatched to any gene: 10. The CDR3 DNA sequence: TGTGCCAGCCGCAGAGGACAGGGCAATACCGGGGAGCTGTTTTTT. This gives the protein CASRRGQGNTGELFF.

The chain uses TRBV15 and TRBJ1-2; tentatively, D is TRBD1 (5 bases). The V end was cut by 0 bases, the J end by 6 bases, with 11 bases between. This CDR3 has 14 amino acids. Germline CDR1 reads LNHNV; CDR2 reads YYDKDF (reference sequence). The CDR3 DNA reads as TGTGCCACCAGCAGAGATCTGGGGCCCGATGGCTACACCTTC. The encoded protein is CATSRDLGPDGYTF.

V is TRBV5-8 and J is TRBJ2-7; no firm D call. CDR1 and CDR2 (germline): SGHTS, YDEGEE. The CDR3 contains 10 residues. V was clipped by 5 bases and J by 7 bases, with 7 bases between them. The CDR3 is CASSWKEQYV. Here the CDR3 DNA reads TGTGCCAGCAGTTGGAAGGAGCAGTACGTC.

Here the CDR3 reads CASSLGGALNYGYTF. CDR3 sequence (DNA): TGTGCCAGCAGTTTAGGGGGCGCACTAAACTATGGCTACACCTTC. The chain links TRBV28 to TRBJ1-2, with a weak D call TRBD1 (6 bases). The V and J ends lost 2 bases and 2 bases respectively, with 12 bases between them. The germline V gene has CDR1 MDHEN and CDR2 SYDVKM. The CDR3 covers 15 residues.

CDR3 DNA: TGTGCCAGCACCCAGAACAGGTACACCGGGGAGCTGTTTTTT. It specifies CASTQNRYTGELFF. The chain carries TRBV6-1 and TRBJ2-2; perhaps TRBD1 as D (5 bases). Germline V gene data show CDR1 as MNHNS and CDR2 as SASEGT. Trimming removed 7 bases at V and 3 bases at J, with 12 bases between. The CDR3 contains 14 residues.

This rearrangement joins TRBV28 to TRBJ2-1, with TRBD1 matching 9 bases. Germline CDR1 is MDHEN and CDR2 is SYDVKM. The CDR3 length is 16 residues. V gave up 3 bases and J gave up 7 bases; unmatched junction bases: 10. In nucleotides, the CDR3 is TGTGCCAGCAGTTTTAGGACCGGACAGGGGAAGAATGAGCAGTTCTTC. The encoded protein is CASSFRTGQGKNEQFF.

V usage is TRBV6-1 and J usage is TRBJ2-1; TRBD1 might be the D (6 bases). The germline V and J ends were trimmed by 0 bases and 6 bases, with 15 bases remaining between them. The CDR3 length is 16 residues. Per germline, CDR1 MNHNS and CDR2 SASEGT. The CDR3 coding sequence is TGTGCCAGCAGTGAAGCGATAGGGGGTTCGGTCAATGAGCAGTTCTTC. Translating it yields CASSEAIGGSVNEQFF.

The rearrangement uses TRBV7-9 and TRBJ2-5; the match to TRBD2 covers 8 bases. The length of the CDR3 is 14 residues. Losses at the gene ends were 8 bases for V and 5 bases for J; bases not matched to a gene: 10. CDR1 is SEHNR, CDR2 FQNEAQ, per germline (reference sequence). The CDR3 protein is CASDGGVAQETQYF. CDR3 sequence (DNA): TGTGCCAGCGACGGGGGGGTAGCCCAGGAGACCCAGTACTTC. The complete variable domain, with remaining parts taken from reference TRBV7-9 and TRBJ2-5, reads DTGVSQNPRHKITKRGQNVTFRCDPISEHNRLYWYRQTLGQGPEFLTYFQNEAQLEKSRLLSDRFSAERPKGSFSTLEIQRTEQGDSAMYLCASDGGVAQETQYFGPGTRLLVL.